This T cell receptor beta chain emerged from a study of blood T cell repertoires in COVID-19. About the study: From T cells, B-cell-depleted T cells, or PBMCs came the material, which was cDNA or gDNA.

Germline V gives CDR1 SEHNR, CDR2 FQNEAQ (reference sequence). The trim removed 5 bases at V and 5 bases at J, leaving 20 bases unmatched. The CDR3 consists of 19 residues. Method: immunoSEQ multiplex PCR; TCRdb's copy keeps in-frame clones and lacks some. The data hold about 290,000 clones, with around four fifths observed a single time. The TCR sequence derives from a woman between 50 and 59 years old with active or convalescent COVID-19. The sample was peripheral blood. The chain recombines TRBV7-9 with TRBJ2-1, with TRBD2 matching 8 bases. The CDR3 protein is CASSLFRASGPMRHNEQFF. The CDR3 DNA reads TGTGCCAGCAGCCTATTTCGGGCTAGCGGGCCCATGCGACACAATGAGCAGTTCTTC.